The entry that follows covers one TCR beta chain sequence. As yet, its antigen is unknown. Replicate PCRs run on sorted subsets employed 200 ng DNA, around 27,000 T cell genomes. Measured with immunoSEQ multiplex PCR; TCRdb has only the in-frame clones, and not every one. The data contain 2,500,000 or so clones, 93% of them singletons. These data are taken from a study of shared clonotypes between healthy human individuals. General study points: Blood was the only sampled material, and tissue repertoires likely differ.

Participating donors were healthy, HIV-negative adults free of recent acute infections or vaccinations. CD4+ cells underwent separation, giving CD45RA+ naive and CD45RA-negative memory subsets. The junction had 8 bases not matched to a gene; V was cut back by 1 base and J by 2 bases. CDR3 length: 17 amino acids. Germline lookup yields CDR1 SGHTA and CDR2 FQGNSA. The receptor was derived from a man aged 18 to 29 in good health. Some clones in this sample may be carry-over from other donors' samples. Input material: naive CD4+ T cells from PBMCs. Indicated subset: CD45RA+ positively selected. The chain carries TRBV7-2 and TRBJ2-5; TRBD1 agrees at 9 bases. Here the CDR3 reads CASSLDVTGGGQETQYF. The CDR3 DNA sequence: TGTGCCAGCAGCTTAGACGTGACAGGGGGTGGGCAAGAGACCCAGTACTTC.